Detailed here is one T cell receptor beta chain. The sample comes from a study of shared T cell receptors in the human thymus. V lost 1 base to trimming and J lost 3 bases, with 13 bases between them. The CDR3 spans 15 residues. Germline V gives CDR1 SGHTA, CDR2 FQGNSA. Produced via immunoSEQ multiplex PCR; TCRdb's table is partial and in-frame only. The profile shows roughly 700,000 clones, around 89% of them singletons. These data were also reused for a study on human thymus T cells. That study reports: Donation was from healthy Finnish infants who were having corrective surgery that addressed congenital heart defects. Resections from corrective heart surgery provided thymus tissue. Both thymic and peripheral blood repertoires showed apparently biased V and J usage. Related research examined unrelated individuals and reported that their thymic repertoires overlapped highly.

The chain links TRBV7-2 to TRBJ2-7, with D possibly being TRBD1 (7 bases). The receptor was isolated from a boy under three years old with a congenital heart defect. The sequenced sample consisted of thymocytes. In nucleotides, the CDR3 is TGTGCCAGCAGCTTAGACCCAGGGGGAGGCTACGAGCAGTACTTC. Translated: CASSLDPGGGYEQYF.